This T cell receptor beta chain was observed in a study of Ad26.COV2.S vaccination and SARS-CoV-2 variants (dated by TCRdb to 2020 to 2022). For context, the study as a whole: Vaccine-arm donors were drawn from COV1001, a multicentre, randomized, double-blind, placebo-controlled phase I-IIa trial of Ad26.COV2.S in healthy adults. Ad26.COV2.S was given intramuscularly at 5x10^10 or 1x10^11 viral particles, as a single shot or as two shots 56 days apart. The specificity and breadth of SARS-CoV-2-reactive T cell receptors after Ad26.COV2.S vaccination were assessed by TCRbeta repertoire sequencing. The TCR-sequenced set comprised approximately 30 samples: about 19 Ad26.COV2.S vaccine recipients, 5 placebo recipients and 8 SARS-CoV-2 convalescent individuals. Investigators remained blinded to trial group allocation during experiments and outcome assessment. Trial participants were randomized into five groups of five, in which low-dose or high-dose Ad26.COV2.S was given once or twice, or placebo was given on both occasions.

The V and J ends are trimmed by 4 bases and 4 bases, leaving 16 bases between them. According to the germline V gene, CDR1 reads MDHEN and CDR2 reads SYDVKM. Counted from cysteine to phenylalanine, this CDR3 has 15 amino acids. The sequence is cut down to CDR3 DNA, 45 bases in frame from base 1. The treatment or condition label for this specimen denotes: approximately 18 received Ad26.COV2.S at low or high dose, single or two shots; several received placebo; per-sample allocation not given. For vaccine and placebo recipients, repertoires were sequenced using samples collected on day 63 after the first injection. In Cohort 1b, 25 adults aged 18-55 years were enrolled at a single site in Boston, USA, between 29 July and 7 August 2020. As a vaccine, Ad26.COV2.S was a replication-incompetent adenovirus type 26 vector that expressed a prefusion-stabilized SARS-CoV-2 spike protein derived from the original Wuhan strain.

TCRbeta CDR3 regions were sequenced with the immunoSEQ Assay. After extraction, genomic DNA underwent amplification by bias-controlled multiplex PCR, followed by high-throughput sequencing. Regarding the original processing steps: To quantify the absolute abundance of every unique TCRbeta CDR3 region, sequences were collapsed and filtered. T cell fraction was estimated by normalizing TCRbeta template counts to usable DNA, with usable DNA measured through amplification of reference genes found in all nucleated cells. Repertoire TCRs were annotated as SARS-CoV-2-specific by exact matching of V gene, CDR3 amino acid sequence and J gene to a known reactive TCR set. The reference SARS-CoV-2 TCR set was derived from MIRA and filtered for enrichment in COVID-19-positive ImmuneCODE repertoires, a step that removed public or cross-reactive TCRs. Using the MIRA antigens, annotated TCRs were further analysed by specific ORF or by position within an ORF. Breadth was defined as the number of annotated unique rearrangements divided by the total number of unique productive rearrangements, and depth was defined as the summed frequency of the annotated unique rearrangements. Two-sided Wilcoxon rank-sum tests were applied when comparing TCR breadth between groups. The clones in this table, taken by TCRdb from immuneACCESS, are in-frame only. Not every clone is retained; where verified, under half of the shortfall comes from an unresolved V gene, and the cause of the rest is unknown. V and J calls and clone size are as listed in that table; D and trimming were resolved from the DNA. Within this sample are 300,000 to 500,000 clones, with approximately 90% of them counted one time only. The ten largest clones represent more than 3% of the sample.

What the research found in general, with its limitations: Vaccine and placebo recipients had comparable non-spike TCR breadth, which fits with the vaccine containing only spike. The authors noted that total T cell responses may have been underestimated by the TCR breadth and depth analyses. Compared with placebo recipients, Ad26.COV2.S recipients showed higher spike-specific TCR breadth (P = 0.0014). Comparing responses between vaccine doses or regimens was not something the study was powered to do. After vaccination, spike-specific CD8+ and CD4+ T cell responses were reported to show substantial breadth.

Concerning this clone itself: The antigen it recognizes is unknown. Per-base qualities were not stored, and no clone one base away is much larger.

Here the chain combines TRBV28 and TRBJ1-1; the D region possibly corresponds to TRBD1 (5 bases align). Material: peripheral blood, obtained in a trial of Ad26.COV2.S vaccine versus placebo. This receptor was obtained from a person between 18 and 65 years old who received the Ad26.COV2.S COVID-19 vaccine or a placebo. The CDR3: CASSSPLRGTTEAFF. The DNA sequence reads TGTGCCAGCAGTTCCCCGTTAAGAGGGACCACTGAAGCTTTCTTT.